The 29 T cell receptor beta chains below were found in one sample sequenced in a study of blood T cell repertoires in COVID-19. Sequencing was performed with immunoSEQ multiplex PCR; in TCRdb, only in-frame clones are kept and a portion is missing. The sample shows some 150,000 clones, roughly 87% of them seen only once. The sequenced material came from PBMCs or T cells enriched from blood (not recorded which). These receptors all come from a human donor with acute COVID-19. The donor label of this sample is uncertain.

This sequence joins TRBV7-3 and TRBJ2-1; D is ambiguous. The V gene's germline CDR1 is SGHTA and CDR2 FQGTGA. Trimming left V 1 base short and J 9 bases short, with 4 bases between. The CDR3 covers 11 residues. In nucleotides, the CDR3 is TGTGCCAGCAGCTTAAACGGTGAGCAGTTCTTC. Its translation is CASSLNGEQFF.

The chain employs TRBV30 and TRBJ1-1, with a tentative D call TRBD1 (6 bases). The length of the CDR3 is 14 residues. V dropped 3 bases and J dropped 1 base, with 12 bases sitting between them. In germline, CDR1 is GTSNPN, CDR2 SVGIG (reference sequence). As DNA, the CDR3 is TGTGCCTGGAGCCTGGGGGCAGAGAACACTGAAGCTTTCTTT. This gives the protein CAWSLGAENTEAFF.

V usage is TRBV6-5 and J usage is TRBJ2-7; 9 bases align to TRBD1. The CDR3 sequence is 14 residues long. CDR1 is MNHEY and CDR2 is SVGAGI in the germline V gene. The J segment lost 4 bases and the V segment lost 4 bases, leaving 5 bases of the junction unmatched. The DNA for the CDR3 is TGTGCCAGCAGTTTGGACAGGGGAACTTACGAGCAGTACTTC. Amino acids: CASSLDRGTYEQYF.

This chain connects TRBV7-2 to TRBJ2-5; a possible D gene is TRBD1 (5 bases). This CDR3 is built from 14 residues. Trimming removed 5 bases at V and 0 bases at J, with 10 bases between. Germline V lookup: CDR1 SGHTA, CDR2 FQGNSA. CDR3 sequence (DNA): TGTGCCAGCAGCAAGGGGCCGGACCAAGAGACCCAGTACTTC. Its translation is CASSKGPDQETQYF.

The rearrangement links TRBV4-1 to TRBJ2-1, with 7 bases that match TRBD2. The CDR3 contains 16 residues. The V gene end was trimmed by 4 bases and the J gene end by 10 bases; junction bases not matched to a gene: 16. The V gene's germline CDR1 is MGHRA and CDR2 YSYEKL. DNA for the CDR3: TGCGCCAGCAGCCTCCTAAGGTCGAGCGGGGCCGTAGAGCAGTTCTTC. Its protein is CASSLLRSSGAVEQFF.

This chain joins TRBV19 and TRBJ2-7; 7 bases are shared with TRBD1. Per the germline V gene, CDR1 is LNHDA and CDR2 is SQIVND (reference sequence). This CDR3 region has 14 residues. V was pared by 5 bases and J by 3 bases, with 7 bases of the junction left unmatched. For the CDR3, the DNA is TGTGCCAGTAGTCGACCAGGGGGAGTCTACGAGCAGTACTTC. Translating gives CASSRPGGVYEQYF.

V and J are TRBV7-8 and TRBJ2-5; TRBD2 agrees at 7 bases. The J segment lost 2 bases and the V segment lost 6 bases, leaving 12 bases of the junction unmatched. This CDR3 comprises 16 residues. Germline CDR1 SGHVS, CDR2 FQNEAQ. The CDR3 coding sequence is TGTGCCAGCAGTCCCAACCTTTGGGGGGGACAAGAGACCCAGTACTTC. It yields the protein CASSPNLWGGQETQYF.

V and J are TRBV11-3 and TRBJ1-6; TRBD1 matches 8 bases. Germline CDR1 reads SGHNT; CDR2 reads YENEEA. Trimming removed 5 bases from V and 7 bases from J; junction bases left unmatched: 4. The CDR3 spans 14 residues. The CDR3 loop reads CASSLGTGNSPLHF. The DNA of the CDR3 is TGTGCCAGCAGCCTCGGGACAGGAAATTCACCCCTCCACTTT.

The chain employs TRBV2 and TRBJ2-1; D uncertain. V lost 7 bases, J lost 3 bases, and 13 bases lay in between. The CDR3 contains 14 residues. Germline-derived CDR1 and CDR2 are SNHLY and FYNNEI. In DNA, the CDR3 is TGTGCCAGCAAGGAAGGCAGGCTCTACAATGAGCAGTTCTTC. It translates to CASKEGRLYNEQFF.

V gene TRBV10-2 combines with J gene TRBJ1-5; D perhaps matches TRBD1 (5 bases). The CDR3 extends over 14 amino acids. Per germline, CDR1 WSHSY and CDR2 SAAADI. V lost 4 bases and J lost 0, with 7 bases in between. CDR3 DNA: TGCGCCAGCAGTGCAGGGTATAGCAATCAGCCCCAGCATTTT. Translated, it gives CASSAGYSNQPQHF.

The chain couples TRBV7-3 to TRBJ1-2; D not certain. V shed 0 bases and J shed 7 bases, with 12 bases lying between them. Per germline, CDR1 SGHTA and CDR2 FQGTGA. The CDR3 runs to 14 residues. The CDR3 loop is CASSLTSTSSGYTF. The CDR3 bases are TGTGCCAGCAGCTTAACCTCAACATCCTCTGGCTACACCTTC. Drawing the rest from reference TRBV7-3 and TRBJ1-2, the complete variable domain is GAGVSQTPSNKVTEKGKYVELRCDPISGHTALYWYRQSLGQGPEFLIYFQGTGAADDSGLPNDRFFAVRPEGSVSTLKIQRTERGDSAVYLCASSLTSTSSGYTFGSGTRLTVV.

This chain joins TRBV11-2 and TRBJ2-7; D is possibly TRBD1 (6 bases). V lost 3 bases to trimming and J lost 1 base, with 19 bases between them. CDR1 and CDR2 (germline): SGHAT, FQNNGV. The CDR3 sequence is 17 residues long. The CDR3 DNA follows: TGTGCCAGCAGCTTTTCACCCCCAGTAGGGGGTTCCTACGAGCAGTACTTC. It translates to CASSFSPPVGGSYEQYF.

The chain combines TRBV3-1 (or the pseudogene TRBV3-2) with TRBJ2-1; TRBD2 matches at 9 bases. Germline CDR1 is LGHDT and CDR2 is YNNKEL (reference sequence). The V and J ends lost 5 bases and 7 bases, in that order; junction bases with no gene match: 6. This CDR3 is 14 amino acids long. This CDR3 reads CASSGTSKGNEQFF. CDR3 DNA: TGTGCCAGCAGCGGGACTAGCAAAGGGAATGAGCAGTTCTTC.

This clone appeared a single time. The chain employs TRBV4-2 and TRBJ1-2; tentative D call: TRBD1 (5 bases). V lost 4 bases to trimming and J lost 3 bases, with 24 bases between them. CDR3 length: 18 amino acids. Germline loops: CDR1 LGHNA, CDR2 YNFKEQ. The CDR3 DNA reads TGTGCCAGCAGCCTGGGGCTGACCGAGGGGCGGGGTCACTATGGCTACACCTTC. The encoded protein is CASSLGLTEGRGHYGYTF.

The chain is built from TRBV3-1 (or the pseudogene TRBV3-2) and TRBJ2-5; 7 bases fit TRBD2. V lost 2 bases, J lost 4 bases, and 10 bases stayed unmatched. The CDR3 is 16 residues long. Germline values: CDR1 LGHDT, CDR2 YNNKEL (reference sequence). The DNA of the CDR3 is TGTGCCAGCAGCCAATTTCGAGCGGGGTTAACAGAGACCCAGTACTTC. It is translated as CASSQFRAGLTETQYF.

This chain's CDR3 is CASSPGAANYGYTF. CDR3 bases: TGTGCCAGCAGCCCGGGAGCCGCTAACTATGGCTACACCTTC. V and J are TRBV6-2 or TRBV6-3 and TRBJ1-2; D gene ambiguous. Per germline, CDR1 MNHEY and CDR2 SVGEGT. The length of the CDR3 is 14 residues. Trimming stripped 6 bases from V and 0 bases from J, with 11 bases between.

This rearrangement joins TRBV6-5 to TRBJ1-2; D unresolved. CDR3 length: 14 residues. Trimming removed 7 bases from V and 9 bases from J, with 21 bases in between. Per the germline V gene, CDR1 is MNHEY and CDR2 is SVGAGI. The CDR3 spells CASNQAGLTRSYTF. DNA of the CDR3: TGTGCCAGCAACCAAGCCGGACTTACCCGGAGCTACACCTTC.

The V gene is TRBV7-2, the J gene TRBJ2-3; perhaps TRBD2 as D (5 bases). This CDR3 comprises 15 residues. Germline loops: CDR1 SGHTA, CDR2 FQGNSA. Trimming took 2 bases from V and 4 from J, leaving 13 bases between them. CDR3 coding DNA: TGTGCCAGCAGCTTATATGGGTCCGGGGCAGATACGCAGTATTTT. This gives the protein CASSLYGSGADTQYF. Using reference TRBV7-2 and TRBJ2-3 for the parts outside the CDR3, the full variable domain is GAGVSQSPSNKVTEKGKDVELRCDPISGHTALYWYRQSLGQGLEFLIYFQGNSAPDKSGLPSDRFSAERTGGSVSTLTIQRTQQEDSAVYLCASSLYGSGADTQYFGPGTRLTVL.

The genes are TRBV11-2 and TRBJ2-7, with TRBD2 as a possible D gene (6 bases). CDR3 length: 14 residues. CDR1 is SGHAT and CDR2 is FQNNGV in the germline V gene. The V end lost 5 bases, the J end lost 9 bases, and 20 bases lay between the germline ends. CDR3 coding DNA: TGTGCCAGCAGCCCAGCCGGGACTCCCCTGGGGCAGTACTTC. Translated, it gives CASSPAGTPLGQYF.

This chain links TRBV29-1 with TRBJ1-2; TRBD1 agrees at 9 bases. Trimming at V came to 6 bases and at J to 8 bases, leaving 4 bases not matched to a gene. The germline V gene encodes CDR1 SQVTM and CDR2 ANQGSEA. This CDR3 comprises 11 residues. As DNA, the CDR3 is TGCAGCGTCGGGACAGGGTTGGGCTACACCTTC. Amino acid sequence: CSVGTGLGYTF.

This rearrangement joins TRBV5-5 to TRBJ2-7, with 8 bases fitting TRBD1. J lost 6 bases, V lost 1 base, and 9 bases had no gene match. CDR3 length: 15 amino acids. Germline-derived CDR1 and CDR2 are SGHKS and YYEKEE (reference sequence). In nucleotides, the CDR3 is TGTGCCAGCAGCTTGCCCCTGACAGGGGATCTCGAGCAGTACTTC. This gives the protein CASSLPLTGDLEQYF.

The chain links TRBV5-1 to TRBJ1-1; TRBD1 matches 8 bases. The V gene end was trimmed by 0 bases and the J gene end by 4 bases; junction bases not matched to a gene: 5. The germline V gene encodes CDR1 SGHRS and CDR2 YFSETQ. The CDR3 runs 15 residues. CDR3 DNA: TGCGCCAGCAGCTTGGTCCCAGGGGGCATCACTGAAGCTTTCTTT. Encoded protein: CASSLVPGGITEAFF.

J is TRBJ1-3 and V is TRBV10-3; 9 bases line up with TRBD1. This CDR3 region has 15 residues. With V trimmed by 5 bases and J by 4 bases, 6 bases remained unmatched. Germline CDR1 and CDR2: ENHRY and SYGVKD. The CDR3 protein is CAISTGGNDGNTIYF. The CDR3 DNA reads TGTGCCATCAGTACAGGGGGCAACGACGGAAACACCATATATTTT.

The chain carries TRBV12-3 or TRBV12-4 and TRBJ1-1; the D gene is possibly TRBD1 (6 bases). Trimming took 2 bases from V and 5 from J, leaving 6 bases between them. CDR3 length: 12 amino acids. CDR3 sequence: CASSLRGTEAFF. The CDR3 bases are TGTGCCAGCAGTTTAAGGGGGACTGAAGCTTTCTTT.

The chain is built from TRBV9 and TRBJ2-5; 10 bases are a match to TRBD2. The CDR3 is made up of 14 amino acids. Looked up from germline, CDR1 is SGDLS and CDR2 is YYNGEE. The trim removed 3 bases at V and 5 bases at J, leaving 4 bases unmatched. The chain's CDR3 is CASSAQTSGETQYF. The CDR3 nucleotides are TGTGCCAGCAGCGCACAGACTAGCGGGGAGACCCAGTACTTC.

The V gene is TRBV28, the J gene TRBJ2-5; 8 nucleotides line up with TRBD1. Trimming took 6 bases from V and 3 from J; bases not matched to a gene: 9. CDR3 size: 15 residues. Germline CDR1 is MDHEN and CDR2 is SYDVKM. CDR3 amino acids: CASSGQGASKETQYF. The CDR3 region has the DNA TGTGCCAGCAGCGGTCAGGGGGCCTCAAAAGAGACCCAGTACTTC.

CDR3 region: CASSESTDTQYF. The CDR3 DNA follows: TGTGCCAGCAGCGAGTCCACAGATACGCAGTATTTT. The rearrangement joins TRBV7-2 to TRBJ2-3; no definite D call. CDR1 is SGHTA and CDR2 is FQGNSA in the germline V gene. V lost 5 bases, J lost 2 bases, and 5 bases lay in between. CDR3 size: 12 residues.

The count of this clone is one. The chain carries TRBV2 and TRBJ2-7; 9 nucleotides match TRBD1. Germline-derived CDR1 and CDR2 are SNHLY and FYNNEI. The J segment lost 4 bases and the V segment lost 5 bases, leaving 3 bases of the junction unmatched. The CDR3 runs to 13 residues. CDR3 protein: CASSTGQGYEQYF. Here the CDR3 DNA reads TGTGCCAGCAGTACCGGACAGGGGTACGAGCAGTACTTC.

The chain's CDR3 is CASRQSGQNYGYTF. CDR3 in DNA: TGTGCCAGCAGACAGAGCGGACAGAACTATGGCTACACCTTC. This chain connects TRBV6-6 to TRBJ1-2; D perhaps matches TRBD1 (6 bases). The CDR3 length is 14 residues. Trimming stripped 6 bases from V and 2 bases from J, with 13 bases between. Germline V gives CDR1 MNHNY, CDR2 SVGAGI (reference sequence).